This T cell receptor beta chain is drawn from a study of cytomegalovirus exposure and HLA in healthy donors. 13 Jbeta primers and 60 Vbeta primers were used for the PCR. TCRdb keeps only in-frame clones here, not all; method: immunoSEQ multiplex PCR. In the table there are more than 140,000 clones, about three quarters of which are singletons. The TCR sequence derives from a female donor in good health and CMV-seronegative. The specimen was PBMCs.

CDR3 residues: CASSSDRGYTF. The CDR3, as DNA: TGTGCCAGCAGCTCGGACAGGGGCTACACCTTC. The V gene is TRBV5-6, the J gene TRBJ1-2; 7 nucleotides align to TRBD1. This CDR3 is built from 11 residues. The V gene's germline CDR1 is SGHDT and CDR2 YYEEEE. The junction had 1 base not matched to a gene; V was cut back by 3 bases and J by 8 bases.